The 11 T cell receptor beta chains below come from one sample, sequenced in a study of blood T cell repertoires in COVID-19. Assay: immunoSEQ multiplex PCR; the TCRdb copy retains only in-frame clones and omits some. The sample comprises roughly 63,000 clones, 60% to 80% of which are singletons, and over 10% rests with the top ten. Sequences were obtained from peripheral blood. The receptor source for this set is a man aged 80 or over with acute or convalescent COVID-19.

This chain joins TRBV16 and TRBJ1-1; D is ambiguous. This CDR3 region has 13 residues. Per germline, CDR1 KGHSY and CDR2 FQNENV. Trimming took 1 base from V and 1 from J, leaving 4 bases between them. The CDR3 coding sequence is TGTGCCAGCAGCCAATATCGGAACACTGAAGCTTTCTTT. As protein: CASSQYRNTEAFF. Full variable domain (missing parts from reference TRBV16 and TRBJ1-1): GEEVAQTPKHLVRGEGQKAKLYCAPIKGHSYVFWYQQVLKNEFKFLISFQNENVFDETGMPKERFSAKCLPNSPCSLEIQATKLEDSAVYFCASSQYRNTEAFFGQGTRLTVV.

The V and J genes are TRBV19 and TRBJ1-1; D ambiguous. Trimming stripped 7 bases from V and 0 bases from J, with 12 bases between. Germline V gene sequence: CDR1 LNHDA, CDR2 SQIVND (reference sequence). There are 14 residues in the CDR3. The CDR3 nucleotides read TGTGCCAGTACATCTGGGAGTATGAACACTGAAGCTTTCTTT. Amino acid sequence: CASTSGSMNTEAFF.

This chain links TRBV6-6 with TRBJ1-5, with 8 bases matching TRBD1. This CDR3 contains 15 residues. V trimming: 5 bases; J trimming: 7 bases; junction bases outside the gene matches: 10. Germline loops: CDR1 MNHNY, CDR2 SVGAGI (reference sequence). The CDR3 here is CASSGGQGRWQPQHF. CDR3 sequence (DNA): TGTGCCAGCAGTGGAGGACAGGGTCGTTGGCAGCCCCAGCATTTT.

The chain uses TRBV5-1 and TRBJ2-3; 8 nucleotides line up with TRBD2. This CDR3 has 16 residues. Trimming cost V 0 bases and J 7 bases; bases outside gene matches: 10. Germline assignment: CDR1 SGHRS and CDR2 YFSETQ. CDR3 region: CASSLEGSGVSNTQYF. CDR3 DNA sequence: TGCGCCAGCAGCTTGGAAGGTAGCGGGGTTTCGAATACGCAGTATTTT.

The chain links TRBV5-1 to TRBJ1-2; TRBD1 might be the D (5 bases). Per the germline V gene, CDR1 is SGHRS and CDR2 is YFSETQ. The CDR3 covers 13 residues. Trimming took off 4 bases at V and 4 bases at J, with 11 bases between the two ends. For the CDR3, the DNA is TGCGCCAGCAGCAGCGACAGCTTCTATGGCTACACCTTC. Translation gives CASSSDSFYGYTF. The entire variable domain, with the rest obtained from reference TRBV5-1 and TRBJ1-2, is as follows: KAGVTQTPRYLIKTRGQQVTLSCSPISGHRSVSWYQQTPGQGLQFLFEYFSETQRNKGNFPGRFSGRQFSNSRSEMNVSTLELGDSALYLCASSSDSFYGYTFGSGTRLTVV.

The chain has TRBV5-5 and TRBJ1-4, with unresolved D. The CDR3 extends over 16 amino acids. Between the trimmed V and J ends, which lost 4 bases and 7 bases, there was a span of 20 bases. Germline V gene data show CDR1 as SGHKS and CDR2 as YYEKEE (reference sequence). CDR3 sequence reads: CASSREAKTTGEKLFF. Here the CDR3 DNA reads TGTGCCAGCAGCCGGGAGGCAAAGACGACGGGTGAAAAACTGTTTTTT.

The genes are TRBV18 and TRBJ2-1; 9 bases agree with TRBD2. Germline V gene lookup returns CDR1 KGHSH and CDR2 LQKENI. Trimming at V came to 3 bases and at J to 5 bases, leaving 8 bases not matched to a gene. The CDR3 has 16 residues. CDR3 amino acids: CASSPRREGPNNEQFF. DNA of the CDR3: TGTGCCAGCTCACCTCGGCGGGAGGGCCCCAACAATGAGCAGTTCTTC.

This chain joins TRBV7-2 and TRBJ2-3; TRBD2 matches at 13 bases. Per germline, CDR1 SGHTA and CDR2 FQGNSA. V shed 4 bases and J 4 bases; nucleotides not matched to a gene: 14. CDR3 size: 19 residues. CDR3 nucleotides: TGTGCCAGCAGCTCCATAAAGACTAGCGGGAGGCTTAGCTCAGATACGCAGTATTTT. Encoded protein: CASSSIKTSGRLSSDTQYF.

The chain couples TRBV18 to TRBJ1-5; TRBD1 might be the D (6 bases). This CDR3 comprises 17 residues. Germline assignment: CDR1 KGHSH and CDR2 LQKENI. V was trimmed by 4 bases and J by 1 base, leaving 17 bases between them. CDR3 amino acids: CASSQQHEGDSNQPQHF. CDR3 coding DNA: TGTGCCAGCTCACAGCAACATGAGGGGGACAGCAATCAGCCCCAGCATTTT.

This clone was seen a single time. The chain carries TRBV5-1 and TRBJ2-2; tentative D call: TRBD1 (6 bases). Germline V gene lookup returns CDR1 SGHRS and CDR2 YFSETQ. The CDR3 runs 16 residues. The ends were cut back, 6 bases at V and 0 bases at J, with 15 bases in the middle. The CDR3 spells CASTPGQSANTGELFF. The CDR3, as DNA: TGCGCCAGCACCCCCGGACAGAGCGCGAACACCGGGGAGCTGTTTTTT.

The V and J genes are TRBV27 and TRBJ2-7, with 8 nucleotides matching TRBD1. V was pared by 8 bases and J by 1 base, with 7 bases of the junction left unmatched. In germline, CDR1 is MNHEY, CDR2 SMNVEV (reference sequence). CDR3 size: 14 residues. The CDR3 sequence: CASQQGVFSYEQYF. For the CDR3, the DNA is TGTGCCAGCCAACAGGGGGTCTTTTCCTACGAGCAGTACTTC.